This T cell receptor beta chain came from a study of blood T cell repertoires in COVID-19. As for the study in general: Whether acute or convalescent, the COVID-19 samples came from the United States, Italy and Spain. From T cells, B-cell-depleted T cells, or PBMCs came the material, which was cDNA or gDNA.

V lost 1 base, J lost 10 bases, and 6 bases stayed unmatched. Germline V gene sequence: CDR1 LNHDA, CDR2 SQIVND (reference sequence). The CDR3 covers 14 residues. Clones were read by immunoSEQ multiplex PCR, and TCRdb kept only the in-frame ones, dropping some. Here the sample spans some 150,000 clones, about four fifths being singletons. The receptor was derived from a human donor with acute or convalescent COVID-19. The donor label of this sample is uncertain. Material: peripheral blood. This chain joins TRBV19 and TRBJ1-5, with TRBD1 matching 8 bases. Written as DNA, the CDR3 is TGTGCCAGTAGTATAGTGGCAGGGGGCCCCCCCCAGCATTTT. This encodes CASSIVAGGPPQHF.